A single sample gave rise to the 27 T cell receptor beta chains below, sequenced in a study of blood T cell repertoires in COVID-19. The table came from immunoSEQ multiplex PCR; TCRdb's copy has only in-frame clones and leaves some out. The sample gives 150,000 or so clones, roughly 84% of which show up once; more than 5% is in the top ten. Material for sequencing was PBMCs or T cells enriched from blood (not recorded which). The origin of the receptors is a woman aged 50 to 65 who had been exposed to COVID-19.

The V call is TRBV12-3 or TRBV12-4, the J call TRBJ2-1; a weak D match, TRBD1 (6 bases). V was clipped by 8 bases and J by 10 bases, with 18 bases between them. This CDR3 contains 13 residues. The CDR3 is CASHEGVYGEQFF. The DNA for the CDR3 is TGTGCCAGCCACGAGGGGGTTTACGGGGAGCAGTTCTTC.

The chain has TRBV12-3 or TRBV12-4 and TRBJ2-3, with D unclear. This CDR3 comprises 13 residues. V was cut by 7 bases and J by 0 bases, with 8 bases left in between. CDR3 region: CASTDTSTDTQYF. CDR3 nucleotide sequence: TGTGCCAGCACCGATACTAGCACAGATACGCAGTATTTT.

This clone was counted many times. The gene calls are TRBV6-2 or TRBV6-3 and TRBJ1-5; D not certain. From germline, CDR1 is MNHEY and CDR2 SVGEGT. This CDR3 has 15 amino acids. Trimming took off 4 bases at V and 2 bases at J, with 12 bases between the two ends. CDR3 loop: CASSSSGSGNQPQHF. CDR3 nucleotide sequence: TGTGCCAGCAGTTCGTCGGGGTCGGGCAATCAGCCCCAGCATTTT.

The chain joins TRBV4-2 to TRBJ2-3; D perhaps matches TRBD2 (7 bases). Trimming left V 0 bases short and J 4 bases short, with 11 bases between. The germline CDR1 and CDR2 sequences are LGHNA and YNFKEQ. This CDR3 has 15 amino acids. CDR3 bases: TGTGCCAGCAGCCAAGAGAACGGGGGGCCAGATACGCAGTATTTT. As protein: CASSQENGGPDTQYF.

For the CDR3, the DNA is TGTGCCAGCAGCCCCCAGAGGTACACTGAAGCTTTCTTT. It is translated as CASSPQRYTEAFF. V usage is TRBV5-6 and J usage is TRBJ1-1; unclear D gene. This CDR3 comprises 13 residues. Trimming cost V 4 bases and J 3 bases, with 10 bases left between them. Looked up from germline, CDR1 is SGHDT and CDR2 is YYEEEE. Looking up the rest from reference TRBV5-6 and TRBJ1-1 gives the full variable domain: DAGVTQSPTHLIKTRGQQVTLRCSPKSGHDTVSWYQQALGQGPQFIFQYYEEEERQRGNFPDRFSGHQFPNYSSELNVNALLLGDSALYLCASSPQRYTEAFFGQGTRLTVV.

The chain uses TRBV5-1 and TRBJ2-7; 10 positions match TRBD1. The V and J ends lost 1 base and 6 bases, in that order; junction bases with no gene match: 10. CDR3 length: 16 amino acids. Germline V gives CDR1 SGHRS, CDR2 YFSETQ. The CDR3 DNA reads TGCGCCAGCAGCTTGTATGGCGGGACAGGGGTCTTCGAGCAGTACTTC. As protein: CASSLYGGTGVFEQYF. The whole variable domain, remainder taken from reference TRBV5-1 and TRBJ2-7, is KAGVTQTPRYLIKTRGQQVTLSCSPISGHRSVSWYQQTPGQGLQFLFEYFSETQRNKGNFPGRFSGRQFSNSRSEMNVSTLELGDSALYLCASSLYGGTGVFEQYFGPGTRLTVT.

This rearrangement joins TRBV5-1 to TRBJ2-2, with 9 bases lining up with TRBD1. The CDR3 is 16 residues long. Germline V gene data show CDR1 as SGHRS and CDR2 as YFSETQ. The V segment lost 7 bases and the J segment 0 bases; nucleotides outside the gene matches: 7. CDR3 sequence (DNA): TGCGCCAGCGGGCCACAGGGGGCAACGAACACCGGGGAGCTGTTTTTT. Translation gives CASGPQGATNTGELFF.

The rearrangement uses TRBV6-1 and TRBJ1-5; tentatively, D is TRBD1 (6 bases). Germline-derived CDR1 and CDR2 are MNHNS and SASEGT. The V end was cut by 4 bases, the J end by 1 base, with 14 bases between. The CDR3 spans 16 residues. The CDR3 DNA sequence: TGTGCCAGCAGTGCCAGGGGCAGGGGCAGCAATCAGCCCCAGCATTTT. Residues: CASSARGRGSNQPQHF.

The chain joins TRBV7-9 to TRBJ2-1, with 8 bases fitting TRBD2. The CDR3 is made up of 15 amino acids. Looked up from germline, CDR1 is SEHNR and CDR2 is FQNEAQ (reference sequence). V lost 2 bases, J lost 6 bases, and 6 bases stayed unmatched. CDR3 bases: TGTGCCAGCAGCTTATGGGGTAGCGGGACCAATGAGCAGTTCTTC. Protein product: CASSLWGSGTNEQFF.

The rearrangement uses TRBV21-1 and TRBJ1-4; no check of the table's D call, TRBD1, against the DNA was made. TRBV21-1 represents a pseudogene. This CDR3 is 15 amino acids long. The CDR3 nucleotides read TGTGCCAGCAGCAAACAAGGGACAGGGGACGAAAAACTGTTTTTT. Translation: CASSKQGTGDEKLFF.

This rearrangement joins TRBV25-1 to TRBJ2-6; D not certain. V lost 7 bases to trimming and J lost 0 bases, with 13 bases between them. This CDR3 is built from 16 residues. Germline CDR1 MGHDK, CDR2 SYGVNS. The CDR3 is CASNTPPGSGANVLTF. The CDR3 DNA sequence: TGTGCCAGCAACACCCCCCCGGGCTCTGGGGCCAACGTCCTGACTTTC.

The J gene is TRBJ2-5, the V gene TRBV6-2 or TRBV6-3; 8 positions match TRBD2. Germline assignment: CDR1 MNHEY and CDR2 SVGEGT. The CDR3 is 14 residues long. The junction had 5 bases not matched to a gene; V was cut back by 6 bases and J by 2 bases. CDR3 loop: CASSRTSGQETQYF. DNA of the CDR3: TGTGCCAGCAGCCGTACTAGCGGACAAGAGACCCAGTACTTC.

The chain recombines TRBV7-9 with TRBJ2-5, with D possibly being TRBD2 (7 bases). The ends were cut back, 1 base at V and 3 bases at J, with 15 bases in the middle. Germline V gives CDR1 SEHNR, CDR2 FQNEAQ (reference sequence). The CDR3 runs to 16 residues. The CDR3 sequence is CASSLVAGAAKETQYF. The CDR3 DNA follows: TGTGCCAGCAGCTTAGTGGCGGGGGCCGCCAAAGAGACCCAGTACTTC.

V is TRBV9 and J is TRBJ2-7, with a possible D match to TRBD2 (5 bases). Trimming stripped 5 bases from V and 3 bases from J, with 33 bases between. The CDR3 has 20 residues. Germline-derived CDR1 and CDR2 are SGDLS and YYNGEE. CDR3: CASRRETRSELAVVFYEQYF. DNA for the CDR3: TGTGCCAGCAGGAGGGAAACGAGGTCGGAGCTTGCGGTGGTTTTCTACGAGCAGTACTTC.

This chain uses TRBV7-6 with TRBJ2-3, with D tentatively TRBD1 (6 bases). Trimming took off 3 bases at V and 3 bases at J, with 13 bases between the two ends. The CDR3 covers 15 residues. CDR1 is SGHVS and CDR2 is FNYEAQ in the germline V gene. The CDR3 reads CASSLVQDRTDTQYF. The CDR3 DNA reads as TGTGCCAGCAGCTTGGTACAGGACAGAACAGATACGCAGTATTTT.

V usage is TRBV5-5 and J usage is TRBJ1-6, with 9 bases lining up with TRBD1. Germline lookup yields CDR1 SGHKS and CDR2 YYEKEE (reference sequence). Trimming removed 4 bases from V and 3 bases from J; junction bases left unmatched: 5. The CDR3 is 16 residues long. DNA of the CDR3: TGTGCCAGCAGCCAGCGGACAGGGGACTATAATTCACCCCTCCACTTT. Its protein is CASSQRTGDYNSPLHF.

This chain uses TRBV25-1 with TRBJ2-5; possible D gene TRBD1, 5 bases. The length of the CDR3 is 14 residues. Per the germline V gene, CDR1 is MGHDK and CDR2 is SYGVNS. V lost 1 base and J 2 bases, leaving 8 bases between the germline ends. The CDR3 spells CASSESTVQETQYF. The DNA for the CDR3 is TGTGCCAGCAGTGAATCGACAGTTCAAGAGACCCAGTACTTC.

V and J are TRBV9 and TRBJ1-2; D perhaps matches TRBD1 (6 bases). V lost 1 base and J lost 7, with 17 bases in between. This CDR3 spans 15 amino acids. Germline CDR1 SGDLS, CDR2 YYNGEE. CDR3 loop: CASSVHGQTLSGYTF. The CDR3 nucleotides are TGTGCCAGCAGCGTACACGGACAGACGCTATCTGGCTACACCTTC.

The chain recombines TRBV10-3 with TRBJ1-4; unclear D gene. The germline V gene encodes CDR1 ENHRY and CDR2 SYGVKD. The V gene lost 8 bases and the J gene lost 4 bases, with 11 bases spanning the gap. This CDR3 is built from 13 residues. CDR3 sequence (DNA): TGTGCCATCGGAGACCGTGATAATGAAAAACTGTTTTTT. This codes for CAIGDRDNEKLFF.

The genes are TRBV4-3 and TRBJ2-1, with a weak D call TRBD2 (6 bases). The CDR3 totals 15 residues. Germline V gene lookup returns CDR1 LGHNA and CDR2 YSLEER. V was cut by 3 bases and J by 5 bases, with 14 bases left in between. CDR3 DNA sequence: TGCGCCAGCAGCCAGGGGACTGAACGAAACAATGAGCAGTTCTTC. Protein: CASSQGTERNNEQFF.

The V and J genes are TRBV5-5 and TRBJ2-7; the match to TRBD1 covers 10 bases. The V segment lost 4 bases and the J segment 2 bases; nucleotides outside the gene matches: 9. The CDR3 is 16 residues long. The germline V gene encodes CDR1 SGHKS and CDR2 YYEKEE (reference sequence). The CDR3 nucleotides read TGTGCCAGCAGCGGACCCGGGACAGGGGTTGCCTACGAGCAGTACTTC. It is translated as CASSGPGTGVAYEQYF.

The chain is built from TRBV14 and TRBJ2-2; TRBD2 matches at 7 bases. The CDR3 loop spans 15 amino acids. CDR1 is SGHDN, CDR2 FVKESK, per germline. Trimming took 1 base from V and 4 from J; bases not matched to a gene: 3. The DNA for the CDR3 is TGTGCCAGCAGCCAAGTCGGGAGGCTCACCGGGGAGCTGTTTTTT. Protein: CASSQVGRLTGELFF.

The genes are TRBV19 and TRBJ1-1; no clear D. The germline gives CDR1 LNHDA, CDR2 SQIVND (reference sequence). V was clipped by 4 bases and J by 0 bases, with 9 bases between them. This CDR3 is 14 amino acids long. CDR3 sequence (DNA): TGTGCCAGTAGTAATCCAGGAATGAACACTGAAGCTTTCTTT. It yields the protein CASSNPGMNTEAFF.

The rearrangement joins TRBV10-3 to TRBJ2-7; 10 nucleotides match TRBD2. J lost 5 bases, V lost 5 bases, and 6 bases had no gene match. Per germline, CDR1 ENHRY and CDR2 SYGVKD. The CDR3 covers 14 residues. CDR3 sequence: CAISKTSGAHEQYF. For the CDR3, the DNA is TGTGCCATCAGTAAAACTAGCGGGGCCCACGAGCAGTACTTC.

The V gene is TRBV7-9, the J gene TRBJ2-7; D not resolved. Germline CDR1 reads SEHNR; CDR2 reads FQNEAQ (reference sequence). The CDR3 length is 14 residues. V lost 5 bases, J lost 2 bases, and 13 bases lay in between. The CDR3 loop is CASSNPRVPYEQYF. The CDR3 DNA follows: TGTGCCAGCAGCAACCCCCGGGTACCCTACGAGCAGTACTTC.

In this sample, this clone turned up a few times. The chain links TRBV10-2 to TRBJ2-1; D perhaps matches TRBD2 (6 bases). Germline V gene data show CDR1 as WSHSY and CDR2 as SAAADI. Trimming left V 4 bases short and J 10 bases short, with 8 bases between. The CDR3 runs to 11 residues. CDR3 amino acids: CASSGGGEQFF. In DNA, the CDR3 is TGCGCCAGCAGTGGCGGAGGGGAGCAGTTCTTC.

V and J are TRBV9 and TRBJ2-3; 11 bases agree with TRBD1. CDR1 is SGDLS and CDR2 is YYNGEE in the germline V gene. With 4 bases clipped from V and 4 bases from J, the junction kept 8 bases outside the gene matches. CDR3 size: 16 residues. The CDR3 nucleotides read TGTGCCAGCAGCCCTTCGGACAGGGGGCGCGCAGATACGCAGTATTTT. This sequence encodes CASSPSDRGRADTQYF.